The rows below give T cell receptor beta chains drawn from one sample of a study of T cells expressing NK-cell markers. TCRdb reprocessed the 5' RACE reads, keeping one entry per CDR3 protein, no DNA. The table for this sample gives approximately 550,000 distinct CDR3 sequences. Sequencing was performed on blood T cells: a sorted CD56 or NKG2C T cell subset, CD4+ or CD8+ T cells, or bulk PBMC T cells (not recorded which). These receptors all stem from a man younger than 30 in good health. The CDR3 runs from the conserved cysteine through the conserved F or W. The order of the fields is V gene, CDR3 length, J gene, CDR3 protein.

TRBV23-1,16,TRBJ2-5,CASSQSMTDKIETQYF
TRBV10-3,13,TRBJ2-7,CATRSEGPYEQYF
TRBV29-1,14,TRBJ2-1,CSVGHGLGYNEQFF
TRBV6-1,15,TRBJ2-2,CASRQQGLNTGELFF
TRBV7-9,13,TRBJ1-2,CASSRGPDYGYTF
TRBV10-3,16,TRBJ2-2,CAISESSGIGAGELFF
TRBV29-1,13,TRBJ2-3,CSVGTGGPDTQYF
TRBV20-1,14,TRBJ2-2,CSARDGTGAGELFF
TRBV20-1,14,TRBJ2-4,CSAPDRLAKNIQYF
TRBV20-1,12,TRBJ1-2,CSARPGNYGYTF
TRBV29-1,15,TRBJ2-7,CSVEVRLAGVGEQYF
TRBV27,13,TRBJ1-2,CASSPIPGYGYTF
TRBV7-2,20,TRBJ2-5,CASSLFRRAGGPPLQETQYF
TRBV6-5,17,TRBJ2-7,CASSYRGGRSGRDEQYF
TRBV7-9,14,TRBJ2-5,CASSMKRGRETQYF
TRBV6-5,14,TRBJ1-1,CASSFVDIYTEAFF
TRBV30,13,TRBJ2-3,CAYSDGYTDTQYF
TRBV7-2,15,TRBJ2-4,CASSLLVWGQNIQYF
TRBV5-1,14,TRBJ2-2,CASRATSAAGELFF
TRBV19,12,TRBJ1-6,CASSISTSPLHF
TRBV27,15,TRBJ1-4,CASSLSLGANEKLFF
TRBV15,16,TRBJ2-1,CATSSKGQGPYNEQFF
TRBV19,15,TRBJ2-7,CASSSARTGSYEQYF
TRBV11-2,15,TRBJ2-1,CASSLELTGGIEQFF
TRBV12-3/TRBV12-4,18,TRBJ2-4,CASSLRLGEGGGGNIQYF
TRBV12-3/TRBV12-4,15,TRBJ1-3,CASIMEGVSGNTIYF
TRBV20-1,13,TRBJ1-1,CSAPDRRNTEAFF
TRBV7-3,17,TRBJ2-1,CASSLIWTGGSYNEQFF
TRBV2,18,TRBJ1-5,CASSEAGVGLRSNQPQHF
TRBV27,16,TRBJ1-4,CASSSRRGGANEKLFF
TRBV6-1,14,TRBJ1-2,CASSETDTDYGYTF
TRBV5-1,16,TRBJ2-1,CASSLGGSGKFHEQFF